The next 5 T cell receptor beta chains were all read from a single sample in a study of blood T cells in healthy people across ages. A sample-barcoded 5' primer and a J-beta primer mix were used in a second PCR of about 7 to 12 cycles. MiXCR, run by TCRdb on the 5' RACE reads, gives a single entry per CDR3 protein. The table has 800,000 to 1,000,000 distinct CDR3 sequences, roughly 48% seen once. Sequencing used blood. The source is a man younger than 45 in good health.

This chain uses TRBV29-1 with TRBJ2-1; D is uncertain. V was pared by 2 bases and J by 8 bases, with 10 bases between. CDR1 and CDR2 (germline): SQVTM, ANQGSEA. This CDR3 spans 12 amino acids. The CDR3 sequence is CSVETIDYEQFF. CDR3 nucleotides: TGCAGCGTTGAAACCATAGACTATGAGCAGTTCTTC.

The chain recombines TRBV6-2 or TRBV6-3 with TRBJ2-1; 7 nucleotides agree with TRBD2. Unmatched junction bases numbered 8, after V lost 6 bases and J lost 0 bases. The CDR3 runs to 16 residues. Germline V lookup: CDR1 MNHEY, CDR2 SVGEGT. Here the CDR3 DNA reads TGTGCCAGCAGCCCCTACAGCGGGAACTCCTACAATGAGCAGTTCTTC. Its translation: CASSPYSGNSYNEQFF.

The chain joins TRBV27 to TRBJ1-5, with 9 bases aligning to TRBD1. This CDR3 contains 12 residues. Germline V CDR1 and CDR2: MNHEY, SMNVEV (reference sequence). V shed 8 bases and J 6 bases; nucleotides not matched to a gene: 2. The CDR3, as DNA: TGTGCCAGCGGGACAGGGACTCAGCCCCAGCATTTT. This gives the protein CASGTGTQPQHF.

This clonotype was counted a single time. The V gene is TRBV2, the J gene TRBJ2-4; 8 positions agree with TRBD1. The germline V gene encodes CDR1 SNHLY and CDR2 FYNNEI. Germline trimming cut 7 bases from V and 13 bases from J; bases unmatched to any gene: 12. This CDR3 region has 13 residues. CDR3 region: CASNGQGPGEQYF. CDR3 DNA sequence: TGTGCCAGCAATGGACAGGGCCCCGGGGAGCAGTACTTC. The full variable domain, its missing parts supplied by reference TRBV2 and TRBJ2-4, is EPEVTQTPSHQVTQMGQEVILRCVPISNHLYFYWYRQILGQKVEFLVSFYNNEISEKSEIFDDQFSVERPDGSNFTLKIRSTKLEDSAMYFCASNGQGPGEQYFGAGTRLSVL.

This chain links TRBV30 with TRBJ2-5, with D tentatively TRBD2 (5 bases). V lost 4 bases and J lost 11, with 17 bases in between. The CDR3 is 12 residues long. Per the germline V gene, CDR1 is GTSNPN and CDR2 is SVGIG (reference sequence). The CDR3 sequence is CAWKRQDGEQYF. The CDR3 nucleotides are TGTGCCTGGAAGCGGCAGGATGGTGAGCAGTACTTC.